This is a list of T cell receptor beta chains from one sample in a study of T cells in localized non-small cell lung cancer. Data came from immunoSEQ multiplex PCR; TCRdb stores just in-frame clones and leaves some out. The sample records some 38,000 clones, 86% being singletons. The material was peripheral blood mononuclear cells, obtained before any cancer treatment. These receptors all stem from a male donor aged 60 or over with stage II lung adenocarcinoma. Each CDR3 is given with its conserved first and last residue. A D gene is named only where the DNA matches it firmly. The size of a clone is reported for some rows only, either as once, few or many, or as a class for expanded clones.

j_call v_call d_call clone_size cdr3_aa cdr3_nt
TRBJ2-4 TRBV5-4 TRBD1 once CASSATGGISKNIQYF TGTGCCAGCAGCGCCACAGGGGGAATTTCCAAAAACATTCAGTACTTC
TRBJ2-6 TRBV21-1 - - CASSPRAGRSGANVLTF TGTGCCAGCAGCCCCCGGGCAGGGAGGTCTGGGGCCAACGTCCTGACTTTC
TRBJ1-5 TRBV10-3 - - CAISESTQLGSQHF TGTGCCATCAGTGAGTCGACTCAGCTCGGGTCCCAGCATTTT
TRBJ2-3 TRBV5-8 TRBD1 once CATNRGRPADTQYF TGTGCCACCAACAGGGGGCGACCGGCAGATACGCAGTATTTT
TRBJ2-5 TRBV5-4 - - CASSLFERPWGTQYF TGTGCCAGCAGCTTGTTTGAGCGGCCCTGGGGGACCCAGTACTTC
TRBJ1-3 TRBV18 - - CASSGTAIGNTIYF TGTGCCAGTTCCGGGACGGCCATCGGAAACACCATATATTTT
TRBJ2-7 TRBV5-4 - - CASRLNGGYEQYF TGTGCCAGCCGCCTGAATGGGGGCTACGAGCAGTACTTC
TRBJ2-3 TRBV5-1 - - CASSISGVPLTDTQYF TGCGCCAGCAGCATTAGCGGAGTACCACTCACAGATACGCAGTATTTT
TRBJ2-7 TRBV27 - few CASSLSVWAGGKPYEQYF TGTGCCAGCAGTTTATCGGTCTGGGCCGGCGGTAAACCCTACGAGCAGTACTTC
TRBJ1-5 TRBV29-1 - once CSVTLGPNQPQHF TGCAGCGTCACCTTAGGTCCAAATCAGCCCCAGCATTTT
TRBJ1-2 TRBV28 - - CASTPGQRGGYTF TGTGCCAGCACCCCTGGACAGAGAGGCGGCTACACCTTC
TRBJ2-5 TRBV9 - - CASSVDLGGGVEGTQYF TGTGCCAGCAGCGTAGACTTGGGCGGTGGAGTTGAAGGGACCCAGTACTTC
TRBJ1-2 TRBV27 - once CASSFGRRYDRNHGYTF TGTGCCAGCAGTTTTGGAAGACGGTACGACAGGAACCATGGCTACACCTTC
TRBJ1-4 TRBV11-2 TRBD1 - CASSPGGGEKLFF TGTGCCAGCAGCCCAGGGGGTGGTGAAAAACTGTTTTTT
TRBJ2-7 TRBV5-1 TRBD1 - CASSPGQNPSYEQYF TGCGCCAGCAGCCCGGGACAGAATCCTTCCTACGAGCAGTACTTC
TRBJ1-4 TRBV30 TRBD1 - CAWQGAANEKLFF TGTGCCTGGCAGGGGGCGGCTAATGAAAAACTGTTTTTT
TRBJ2-5 TRBV15 TRBD2 - CAAGLAGGKETQYF TGTGCCGCCGGACTAGCGGGAGGAAAGGAGACCCAGTACTTC
TRBJ2-1 TRBV18 TRBD2 - CASSGTSGRAVNEQFF TGTGCCAGCTCCGGGACTAGCGGGAGGGCCGTCAATGAGCAGTTCTTC
TRBJ1-1 TRBV28 - - CASSPPVDSEAFF TGTGCCAGCAGTCCCCCGGTCGACTCTGAAGCTTTCTTT
TRBJ1-2 TRBV4-3 - - CASSQEPWVDGYTF TGCGCCAGCAGCCAAGAACCCTGGGTCGATGGCTACACCTTC
TRBJ2-7 TRBV5-1 TRBD1 - CASSAGQGAWGEQYF TGCGCCAGCAGCGCCGGACAGGGGGCCTGGGGCGAGCAGTACTTC
TRBJ2-7 TRBV11-2 TRBD1 - CASSLYWGQGAREQYF TGTGCCAGCAGCTTGTACTGGGGACAGGGGGCGCGGGAGCAGTACTTC
TRBJ1-2 TRBV19 - - CASSMFNREHYGYTF TGTGCCAGTAGTATGTTTAACAGGGAGCACTATGGCTACACCTTC
TRBJ1-5 TRBV29-1 - - CSVVGEGQPQHF TGCAGCGTTGTGGGAGAGGGTCAGCCCCAGCATTTT
TRBJ2-3 TRBV2 TRBD2 - CASSKERAGADTQYF TGTGCCAGCAGTAAGGAACGGGCGGGGGCAGATACGCAGTATTTT
TRBJ2-1 TRBV18 - - CASSPPSVGGNEQFF TGTGCCAGCTCACCCCCCTCGGTAGGAGGGAATGAGCAGTTCTTC
TRBJ2-2 TRBV7-6 - - CASSRPGRSWELFF TGTGCCAGCAGTCGTCCGGGCCGCTCATGGGAGCTGTTTTTT
TRBJ1-5 TRBV11-1 - few CASSPAPTEPTNQPQHF TGTGCCAGCAGCCCCGCCCCGACAGAACCGACAAATCAGCCCCAGCATTTT
TRBJ1-2 TRBV6-1 - - CASSEAHSLYGYTF TGTGCCAGCAGTGAAGCCCACAGCCTCTATGGCTACACCTTC
TRBJ2-7 TRBV4-2 TRBD1 - CASSQDLGQGFYEQYF TGTGCCAGCAGCCAAGATCTCGGACAGGGTTTCTACGAGCAGTACTTC
TRBJ1-1 TRBV20-1 - few CSARWGTEAFF TGCAGTGCTAGGTGGGGGACTGAAGCTTTCTTT
TRBJ1-2 TRBV7-2 TRBD1 - CASRTGDYGYTF TGTGCCTCCCGGACAGGGGACTATGGCTACACCTTC
TRBJ1-1 TRBV10-3 TRBD1 - CAIAPGQGGITEAFF TGTGCCATCGCTCCGGGACAGGGTGGGATCACTGAAGCTTTCTTT
TRBJ2-1 TRBV6-6 - - CASAAANEQFF TGTGCCAGTGCAGCGGCCAATGAGCAGTTCTTC
TRBJ2-7 TRBV11-3 - once CASSLRRGEQYF TGTGCCAGCAGCTTGCGGAGAGGCGAGCAGTACTTC
TRBJ2-5 TRBV6-5 - once CASSPGETQYF TGTGCCAGCAGTCCCGGGGAGACCCAGTACTTC
TRBJ2-7 TRBV5-4 - - CASSLFGPRTALRYEQYF TGTGCCAGCAGCTTGTTTGGGCCCCGGACAGCCCTGCGGTACGAGCAGTACTTC
TRBJ2-1 TRBV6-5 TRBD1 - CASWEQGAAVQFF TGTGCCAGCTGGGAACAGGGGGCGGCGGTGCAGTTCTTC